This TCR beta chain was sequenced in a study of T cell repertoires in cytomegalovirus infection. This clonotype was observed a handful of times. Germline CDR1 is SGHTA and CDR2 is FQGTGA. V shed 9 bases and J 7 bases; nucleotides not matched to a gene: 2. The CDR3 is made up of 13 amino acids. Using its own MiXCR run on the reads, TCRdb lists one record per CDR3 protein. This table has around 180,000 distinct CDR3 sequences, approximately 28% appearing once. The chain links TRBV7-3 to TRBJ2-1; 14 positions match TRBD2. The sequencing sample was made of PBMCs. This TCR was sampled from a human donor in good health (CMV status not recorded). Some clones in this sample may be carry-over from other donors' samples. The CDR3 region is CASGTSGGNEQFF. CDR3 DNA sequence: TGTGCCAGTGGGACTAGCGGGGGTAATGAGCAGTTCTTC.